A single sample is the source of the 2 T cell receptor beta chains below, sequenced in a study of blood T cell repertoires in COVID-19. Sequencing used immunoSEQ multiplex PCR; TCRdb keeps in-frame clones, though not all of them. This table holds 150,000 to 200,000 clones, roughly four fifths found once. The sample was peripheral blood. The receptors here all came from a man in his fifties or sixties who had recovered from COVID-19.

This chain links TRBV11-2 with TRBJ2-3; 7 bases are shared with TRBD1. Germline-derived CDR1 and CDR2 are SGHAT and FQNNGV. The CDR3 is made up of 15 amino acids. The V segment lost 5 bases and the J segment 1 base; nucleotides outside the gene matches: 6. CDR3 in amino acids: CASSLRGQGTDTQYF. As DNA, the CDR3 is TGTGCCAGCAGCCTCCGCGGACAGGGCACAGATACGCAGTATTTT.

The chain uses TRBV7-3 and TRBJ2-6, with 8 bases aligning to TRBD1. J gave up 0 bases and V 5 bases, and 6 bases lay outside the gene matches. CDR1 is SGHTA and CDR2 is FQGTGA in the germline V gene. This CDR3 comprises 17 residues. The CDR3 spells CASSTGQGVSGANVLTF. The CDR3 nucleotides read TGTGCCAGCAGCACTGGACAGGGAGTCTCTGGGGCCAACGTCCTGACTTTC.